The 25 T cell receptor beta chains given below trace back to one sample, sequenced in a study of CD8+CD57+ T cells in acquired aplastic anemia. CDR3 and TCR beta VDJ profiling relied on genomic DNA as the template. TCRdb re-called the reads with MiXCR, one entry per CDR3 protein. The profile covers 120,000 or so distinct CDR3 sequences, with almost 40% appearing a single time and 2.6% taken by the ten largest. Whoever was chosen for sequencing had shown CD8+CD57+ cell expansion by flow cytometry. The sample consisted of sorted CD4+, CD8+, or CD8+CD57+ T cells (not recorded which) from PBMCs. The receptors shown here come from a human donor with aplastic anemia.

The chain has TRBV19 and TRBJ1-5, with TRBD1 matching 8 bases. The germline gives CDR1 LNHDA, CDR2 SQIVND (reference sequence). This CDR3 comprises 16 residues. The junction had 10 bases not matched to a gene; V was cut back by 4 bases and J by 5 bases. In DNA, the CDR3 is TGTGCCAGTAGTACCTACCTGGACAGGGCCGATCAGCCCCAGCATTTT. The encoded protein is CASSTYLDRADQPQHF.

The V and J genes are TRBV19 and TRBJ2-7; D may correspond to TRBD1 or TRBD2 (5 bases each). Trimming took 4 bases from V and 5 from J, leaving 9 bases between them. Per germline, CDR1 LNHDA and CDR2 SQIVND (reference sequence). The CDR3 is 12 residues long. CDR3 sequence reads: CASSTGPHEQYF. CDR3 nucleotide sequence: TGTGCCAGTAGTACGGGACCTCACGAGCAGTACTTC.

This sequence joins TRBV10-3 and TRBJ2-3; D is undetermined. With 10 bases removed from V and 6 bases from J, the gap between germline ends came to 11 bases. Per germline, CDR1 ENHRY and CDR2 SYGVKD. This CDR3 region has 11 residues. The CDR3: CASGLGDTQYF. In DNA form, the CDR3 reads TGTGCCAGCGGCCTTGGCGATACGCAGTATTTT.

Concerning this clonotype itself: Relative to the germline gene, one junction end is altered; a read error may explain this. J is TRBJ2-7 and V is TRBV20-1; D perhaps matches TRBD2 (7 bases). This CDR3 has 12 residues. Germline-derived CDR1 and CDR2 are DFQATT and SNEGSKA (reference sequence). CDR3 protein: CSAGRQGRERYF. The CDR3, as DNA: TGCAGTGCGGGTCGGCAGGGGAGGGAGCGGTACTTC.

A note on this clonotype: A much larger clone differs by one base, so this may be a read error. The J gene is TRBJ1-1, the V gene TRBV9; possible D gene TRBD1, 6 bases. CDR3 size: 14 residues. Per germline, CDR1 SGDLS and CDR2 YYNGEE. The CDR3 region has the DNA TGTGCCAGCCGCGTAGGGGGGGAGAACACTGAAGCTTTCTTT. Its protein product is CASRVGGENTEAFF.

The chain uses TRBV7-9 and TRBJ2-7; D possibly uses TRBD1 or TRBD2 (5 bases each). Per germline, CDR1 SEHNR and CDR2 FQNEAQ (reference sequence). The CDR3 has 14 amino acids. The ends were cut back, 3 bases at V and 4 bases at J, with 13 bases in the middle. The CDR3 bases are TGTGCCAGCAGCTTCTCGGGGCCCAAATACGAGCAGTACTTC. It encodes CASSFSGPKYEQYF. Filled out from reference TRBV7-9 and TRBJ2-7, the complete variable domain reads DTGVSQNPRHKITKRGQNVTFRCDPISEHNRLYWYRQTLGQGPEFLTYFQNEAQLEKSRLLSDRFSAERPKGSFSTLEIQRTEQGDSAMYLCASSFSGPKYEQYFGPGTRLTVT.

This clonotype was detected many times. The chain employs TRBV4-2 and TRBJ1-5; TRBD1 matches 8 bases. Germline assignment: CDR1 LGHNA and CDR2 YNFKEQ. This CDR3 spans 17 amino acids. Trimming cost V 1 base and J 6 bases; bases outside gene matches: 11. For the CDR3, the DNA is TGTGCCAGCAGCCAAGCTCCTGGGCAGGGGGCGGCTCAGCCCCAGCATTTT. This translates into CASSQAPGQGAAQPQHF.

The chain is built from TRBV29-1 and TRBJ1-1; 7 bases are a match to TRBD1. V was pared by 7 bases and J by 10 bases, with 12 bases of the junction left unmatched. Germline loops: CDR1 SQVTM, CDR2 ANQGSEA. The CDR3 totals 12 residues. Written as DNA, the CDR3 is TGCAGCGGGGGCCTACAGGGGCTAGGAGCTTTCTTT. Translation gives CSGGLQGLGAFF.

In its sample, this clonotype was seen many times. The gene calls are TRBV7-2 and TRBJ2-1; D could derive from TRBD1 or TRBD2 (6 bases each). Trimming shortened V by 2 bases and J by 2 bases, and 13 bases separated the two germline ends. The germline V gene has CDR1 SGHTA and CDR2 FQGNSA. CDR3 size: 16 residues. The CDR3 sequence is CASSLIGGGTYNEQFF. The CDR3 bases are TGTGCCAGCAGCTTAATAGGAGGGGGGACCTACAATGAGCAGTTCTTC.

The rearrangement uses TRBV19 and TRBJ2-1; perhaps TRBD2 as D (7 bases). From germline, CDR1 is LNHDA and CDR2 SQIVND (reference sequence). CDR3 length equals 12 residues. V dropped 7 bases and J dropped 8 bases, with 12 bases sitting between them. CDR3 region: CASNRGGDEQFF. In nucleotides, the CDR3 is TGTGCCAGTAATAGGGGGGGGGATGAGCAGTTCTTC.

This clonotype was detected a few times. The chain couples TRBV18 to TRBJ1-2; the D is unclear. Looked up from germline, CDR1 is KGHSH and CDR2 is LQKENI. CDR3 length: 13 amino acids. The germline V and J ends were trimmed by 4 bases and 6 bases, with 12 bases remaining between them. The DNA of the CDR3 is TGTGCCAGCTCACTAAAGTTTAGGAATGGCTACACCTTC. Encoded protein: CASSLKFRNGYTF.

This sequence joins TRBV10-3 and TRBJ2-5; no firm D call. V lost 3 bases to trimming and J lost 5 bases, with 7 bases between them. This CDR3 is built from 12 residues. The germline V gene has CDR1 ENHRY and CDR2 SYGVKD. The CDR3 reads CAISDPEETQYF. For the CDR3, the DNA is TGTGCCATCAGTGACCCAGAGGAGACCCAGTACTTC.

Worth noting for this clonotype: Given the absence of the conserved phenylalanine or tryptophan at the CDR3 end, a read error is likely. J is TRBJ2-5 and V is TRBV29-1; D could derive from TRBD1 or TRBD2 (5 bases each). The germline V gene encodes CDR1 SQVTM and CDR2 ANQGSEA. This CDR3 spans 14 amino acids. With 2 bases removed from V and 5 bases from J, the gap between germline ends came to 15 bases. DNA for the CDR3: TGCAGCGTTGAAATCGGGACCATTGGGGAGACCCAGTACCTC. The encoded protein is CSVEIGTIGETQYL.

Here the CDR3 reads CASSGQGWATDTQYF. The CDR3 DNA sequence: TGCGCCAGCAGTGGACAGGGATGGGCCACAGATACGCAGTATTTT. V and J are TRBV10-1 and TRBJ2-3; the match to TRBD1 covers 7 bases. The CDR3 extends over 15 amino acids. After removal of 4 bases from V and 2 bases from J, the junction contained 6 bases not matched to a gene. Germline CDR1 is WNHNN and CDR2 is SYGVQD (reference sequence).

There are many counts of this clonotype. The CDR3 protein is CASSPGQGVNYEQYF. CDR3 nucleotides: TGTGCCAGCAGCCCAGGACAGGGGGTTAACTACGAGCAGTACTTC. The chain links TRBV5-4 to TRBJ2-7, with 10 bases identical to TRBD1. CDR1 and CDR2 from the germline V gene are SGHNT and YYREEE (reference sequence). The CDR3 is 15 residues long. The J segment lost 3 bases and the V segment lost 4 bases, leaving 7 bases of the junction unmatched.

This sequence joins TRBV15 and TRBJ1-1, with TRBD1 as a possible D gene (6 bases). The germline gives CDR1 LNHNV, CDR2 YYDKDF (reference sequence). The length of the CDR3 is 15 residues. The V gene lost 0 bases and the J gene lost 3 bases, with 11 bases spanning the gap. CDR3 bases: TGTGCCACCAGCAGAGATAGGGCAGGGGACACTGAAGCTTTCTTT. Translating gives CATSRDRAGDTEAFF.

The chain has TRBV5-4 and TRBJ2-5, with 10 bases aligning to TRBD2. Per the germline V gene, CDR1 is SGHNT and CDR2 is YYREEE (reference sequence). Losses at the gene ends were 2 bases for V and 6 bases for J; bases not matched to a gene: 10. There are 16 residues in the CDR3. The chain's CDR3 is CASSFRPSGGLQTQYF. The CDR3 DNA follows: TGTGCCAGCAGCTTCCGGCCTAGCGGGGGTCTACAGACCCAGTACTTC.

This clonotype appeared once. This may arise from a read error, as a much more abundant clone is one base away. The rearrangement links TRBV6-1 to TRBJ1-2; D gene unclear. The CDR3 covers 14 residues. From germline, CDR1 is MNHNS and CDR2 SASEGT. Trimming took off 5 bases at V and 2 bases at J, with 12 bases between the two ends. The DNA of the CDR3 is TGTGCCAGCAGTATTCGACGGGGAAACTATGGCTACACCTTC. Translating it yields CASSIRRGNYGYTF.

In this sample, this clonotype turned up a few times. A much larger clone sits a single nucleotide away, making a read error possible. The rearrangement links TRBV10-3 to TRBJ1-2; 7 bases line up with TRBD1. CDR1 and CDR2 from the germline V gene are ENHRY and SYGVKD. Germline trimming cut 3 bases from V and 4 bases from J; bases unmatched to any gene: 8. The CDR3 length is 15 residues. In DNA, the CDR3 is TGTGCCATCAGTGAAGGTGCCCCAGGGGGCTATGGCTACACCTTC. Translating gives CAISEGAPGGYGYTF.

The genes are TRBV12-3 or TRBV12-4 and TRBJ2-2, with TRBD2 matching 13 bases. The J segment lost 8 bases and the V segment lost 0 bases, leaving 6 bases of the junction unmatched. The length of the CDR3 is 17 residues. CDR3 amino acids: CASSLATPGLAGGELFF. The CDR3 coding sequence is TGTGCCAGCAGTTTAGCGACCCCGGGACTAGCGGGGGGGGAGCTGTTTTTT.

This clonotype has more than one count but fewer than ten. V usage is TRBV19 and J usage is TRBJ1-5; D might be TRBD1 (5 bases). Germline V lookup: CDR1 LNHDA, CDR2 SQIVND (reference sequence). The CDR3 is made up of 14 amino acids. V gave up 5 bases and J gave up 7 bases, with 15 bases separating them. CDR3 sequence: CASSPRGTRQPQHF. In DNA form, the CDR3 reads TGTGCCAGTAGTCCGCGGGGGACCAGGCAGCCCCAGCATTTT. Supplemented by reference TRBV19 and TRBJ1-5, the full variable domain reads DGGITQSPKYLFRKEGQNVTLSCEQNLNHDAMYWYRQDPGQGLRLIYYSQIVNDFQKGDIAEGYSVSREKKESFPLTVTSAQKNPTAFYLCASSPRGTRQPQHFGDGTRLSIL.

The chain couples TRBV2 to TRBJ1-1; 9 bases line up with TRBD1. Per germline, CDR1 SNHLY and CDR2 FYNNEI. The V and J ends lost 11 bases and 4 bases, in that order; junction bases with no gene match: 8. The CDR3 runs 13 residues. CDR3 amino acids: CAGGQGIGTEAFF. Written as DNA, the CDR3 is TGTGCCGGGGGACAGGGCATCGGCACTGAAGCTTTCTTT.

With respect to this clonotype: The conserved phenylalanine or tryptophan is not found at the CDR3 terminus, so this likely reflects a read error. The V gene is TRBV3-1, the J gene TRBJ1-6; weak D call: TRBD1 (5 bases). Germline CDR1 is LGHDT and CDR2 is YNNKEL (reference sequence). The V end lost 0 bases, the J end lost 10 bases, and 13 bases lay between the germline ends. This CDR3 contains 15 residues. The CDR3 spells CASSQERAGQSPLHS. CDR3 coding DNA: TGTGCCAGCAGCCAAGAACGGGCAGGGCAATCACCCCTCCACTCT.

This clonotype was observed many times. This chain uses TRBV7-2 with TRBJ2-2; a possible D gene is TRBD1 (6 bases). Trimming left V 5 bases short and J 4 bases short, with 20 bases between. The CDR3 runs to 17 residues. Germline CDR1 SGHTA, CDR2 FQGNSA. In DNA form, the CDR3 reads TGTGCCAGCAGCGCAACGATAAGGGACATCTTCACCGGGGAGCTGTTTTTT. Translated: CASSATIRDIFTGELFF.

Note on this clonotype: A junction end diverges from the germline sequence, so it may reflect a read error. The V and J genes are TRBV14 and TRBJ1-6, with D perhaps matching TRBD1 (6 bases). Germline V gene data show CDR1 as SGHDN and CDR2 as FVKESK. The CDR3 length is 14 residues. CDR3 loop: CASSHARGNSSLHF. The CDR3 coding sequence is TGTGCCAGCAGCCACGCCAGGGGTAATTCATCCCTCCACTTT.